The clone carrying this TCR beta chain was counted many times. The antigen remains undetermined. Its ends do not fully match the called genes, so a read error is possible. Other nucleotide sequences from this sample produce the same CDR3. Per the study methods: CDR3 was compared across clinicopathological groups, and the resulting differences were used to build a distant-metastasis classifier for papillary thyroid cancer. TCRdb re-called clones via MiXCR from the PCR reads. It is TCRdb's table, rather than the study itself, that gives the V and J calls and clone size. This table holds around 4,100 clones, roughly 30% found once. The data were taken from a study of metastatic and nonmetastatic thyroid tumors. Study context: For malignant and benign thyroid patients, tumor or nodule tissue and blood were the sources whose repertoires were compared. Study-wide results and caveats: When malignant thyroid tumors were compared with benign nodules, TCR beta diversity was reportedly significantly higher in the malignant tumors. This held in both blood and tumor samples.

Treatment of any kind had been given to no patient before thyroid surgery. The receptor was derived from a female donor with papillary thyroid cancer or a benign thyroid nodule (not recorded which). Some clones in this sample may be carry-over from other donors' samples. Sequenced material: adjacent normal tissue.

This CDR3 is CASSPTGTGINRPQHF. CDR3 coding DNA: TGTGCCAGCAGTCCCACCGGGACAGGGATCAATCGGCCCCAGCACTTT. The rearrangement joins TRBV6-2 or TRBV6-3 to TRBJ1-5; 9 positions agree with TRBD1. Germline loops: CDR1 MNHEY, CDR2 SVGEGT. The CDR3 is 16 residues long.